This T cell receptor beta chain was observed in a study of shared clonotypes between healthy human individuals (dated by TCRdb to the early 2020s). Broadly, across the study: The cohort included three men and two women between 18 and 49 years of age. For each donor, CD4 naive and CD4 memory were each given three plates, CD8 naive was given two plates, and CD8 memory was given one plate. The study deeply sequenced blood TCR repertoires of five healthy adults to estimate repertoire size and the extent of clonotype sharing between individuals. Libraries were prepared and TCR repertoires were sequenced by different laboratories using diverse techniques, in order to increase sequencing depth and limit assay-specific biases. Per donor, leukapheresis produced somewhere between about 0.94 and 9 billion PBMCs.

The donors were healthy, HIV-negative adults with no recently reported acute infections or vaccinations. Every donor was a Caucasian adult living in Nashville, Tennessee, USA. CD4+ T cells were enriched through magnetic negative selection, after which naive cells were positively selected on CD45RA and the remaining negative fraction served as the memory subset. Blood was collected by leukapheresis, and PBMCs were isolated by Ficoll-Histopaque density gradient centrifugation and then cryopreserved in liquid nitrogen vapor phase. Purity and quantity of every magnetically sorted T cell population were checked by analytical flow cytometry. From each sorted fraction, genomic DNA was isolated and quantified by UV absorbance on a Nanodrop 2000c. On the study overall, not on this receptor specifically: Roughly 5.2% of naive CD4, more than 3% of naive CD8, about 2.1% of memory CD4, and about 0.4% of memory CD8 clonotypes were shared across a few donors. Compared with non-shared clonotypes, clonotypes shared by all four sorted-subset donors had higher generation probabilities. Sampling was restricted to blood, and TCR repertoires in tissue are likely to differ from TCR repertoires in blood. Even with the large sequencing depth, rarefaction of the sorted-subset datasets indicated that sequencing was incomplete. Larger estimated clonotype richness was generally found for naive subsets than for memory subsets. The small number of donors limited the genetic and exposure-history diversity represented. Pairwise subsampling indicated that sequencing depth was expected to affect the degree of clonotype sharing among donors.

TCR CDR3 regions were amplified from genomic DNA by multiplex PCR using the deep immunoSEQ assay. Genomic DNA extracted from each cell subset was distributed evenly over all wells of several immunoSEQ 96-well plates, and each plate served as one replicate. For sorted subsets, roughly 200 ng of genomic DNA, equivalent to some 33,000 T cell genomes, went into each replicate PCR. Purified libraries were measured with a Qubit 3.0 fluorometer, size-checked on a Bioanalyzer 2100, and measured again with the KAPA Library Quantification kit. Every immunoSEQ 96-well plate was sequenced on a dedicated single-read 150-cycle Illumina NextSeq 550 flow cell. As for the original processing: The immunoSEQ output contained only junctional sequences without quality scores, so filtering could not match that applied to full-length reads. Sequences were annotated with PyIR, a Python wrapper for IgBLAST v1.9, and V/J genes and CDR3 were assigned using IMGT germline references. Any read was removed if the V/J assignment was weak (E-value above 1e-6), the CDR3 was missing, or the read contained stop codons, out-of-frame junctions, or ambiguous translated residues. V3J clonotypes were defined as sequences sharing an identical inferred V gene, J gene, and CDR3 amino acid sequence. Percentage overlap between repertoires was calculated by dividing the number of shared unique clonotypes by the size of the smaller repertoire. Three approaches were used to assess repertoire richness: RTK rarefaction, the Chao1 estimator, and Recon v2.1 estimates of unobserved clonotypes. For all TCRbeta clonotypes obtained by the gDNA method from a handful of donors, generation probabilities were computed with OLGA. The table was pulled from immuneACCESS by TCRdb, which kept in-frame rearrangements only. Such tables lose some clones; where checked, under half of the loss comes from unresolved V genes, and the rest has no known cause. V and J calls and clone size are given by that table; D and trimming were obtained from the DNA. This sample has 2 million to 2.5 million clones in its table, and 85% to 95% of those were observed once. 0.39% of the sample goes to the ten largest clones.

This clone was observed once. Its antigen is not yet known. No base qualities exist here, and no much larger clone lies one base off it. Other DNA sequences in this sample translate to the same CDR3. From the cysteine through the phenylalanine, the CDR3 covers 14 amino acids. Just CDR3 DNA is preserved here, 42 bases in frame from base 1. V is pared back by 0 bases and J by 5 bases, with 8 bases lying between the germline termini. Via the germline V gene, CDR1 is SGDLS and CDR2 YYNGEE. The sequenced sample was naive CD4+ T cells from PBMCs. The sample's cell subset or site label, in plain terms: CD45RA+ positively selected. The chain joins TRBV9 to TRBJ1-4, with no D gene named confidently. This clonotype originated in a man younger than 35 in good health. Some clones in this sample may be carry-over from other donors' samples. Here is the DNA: TGTGCCAGCAGCGTAGGCCAGACGAATGAAAAACTGTTTTTT. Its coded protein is CASSVGQTNEKLFF.